The next 29 T cell receptor beta chains were all read from a single sample in a study of identical twins. TCRdb re-called the 5' RACE reads through MiXCR, storing one row per CDR3 protein. There are about 720,000 distinct CDR3 sequences in the sample; 8% to 9% occur only once, and more than 0.75% lies in the top ten. These records were also assigned to another study, of yellow fever vaccine responses in identical twins.

Material for sequencing was PBMCs. The source of these receptors is a woman aged 18-29 years in good health.

This clonotype occurred a few times. The V call is TRBV11-2, the J call TRBJ2-1; a possible D gene is TRBD1 (6 bases). This CDR3 has 18 residues. Between the trimmed V and J ends, which lost 0 bases and 2 bases, there was a span of 17 bases. Germline CDR1 and CDR2: SGHAT and FQNNGV. This CDR3 reads CASSLDAEQGVPYNEQFF. Here the CDR3 DNA reads TGTGCCAGCAGCTTAGATGCGGAACAGGGAGTGCCCTACAATGAGCAGTTCTTC.

V and J are TRBV3-1 and TRBJ2-3; TRBD2 matches 7 bases. Germline trimming cut 1 base from V and 4 bases from J; bases unmatched to any gene: 5. Germline V gene lookup returns CDR1 LGHDT and CDR2 YNNKEL (reference sequence). The CDR3 covers 15 residues. Here the CDR3 reads CASSQAGLVSDTQYF. The CDR3 DNA reads TGTGCCAGCAGCCAAGCCGGACTAGTTTCAGATACGCAGTATTTT.

This clonotype was found a few times. The chain couples TRBV21-1 to TRBJ2-2; TRBD1, the table's D call, lacks a check against the DNA. TRBV21-1 is marked as a pseudogene. This CDR3 spans 14 amino acids. Written as DNA, the CDR3 is TGTGCCGTATCGGGACAAACGAACACCGGGGAGCTGTTTTTT. It specifies CAVSGQTNTGELFF.

This clonotype was seen a few times. The chain joins TRBV20-1 to TRBJ1-1; 8 bases match TRBD1. The CDR3 runs to 14 residues. Germline CDR1 is DFQATT and CDR2 is SNEGSKA (reference sequence). With V trimmed by 3 bases and J by 5 bases, 8 bases remained unmatched. CDR3 residues: CSASAPDRVTEAFF. DNA for the CDR3: TGCAGTGCTAGTGCTCCGGACAGGGTGACTGAAGCTTTCTTT.

This clonotype was seen only a few times. This chain joins TRBV28 and TRBJ2-3; no reliable D call. The germline CDR1 and CDR2 sequences are MDHEN and SYDVKM. V was shortened by 2 bases and J by 4 bases, with 10 bases between the two germline ends. The CDR3 is made up of 14 amino acids. The CDR3 here is CASSLVRISDTQYF. CDR3 coding DNA: TGTGCCAGCAGTTTAGTAAGGATCTCAGATACGCAGTATTTT.

This clonotype was seen at least ten times. The J gene is TRBJ2-2, the V gene TRBV7-9; D is tentatively TRBD1 or TRBD2 (6 bases each). V lost 6 bases and J lost 7, with 12 bases in between. This CDR3 comprises 13 residues. CDR1 is SEHNR, CDR2 FQNEAQ, per germline (reference sequence). CDR3 loop: CASSTGAYGELFF. The DNA of the CDR3 is TGTGCCAGCAGTACGGGGGCATACGGGGAGCTGTTTTTT.

Many counts were recorded for this clonotype. The rearrangement joins TRBV11-2 to TRBJ2-3; D is possibly TRBD1 or TRBD2 (5 bases each). Germline CDR1 reads SGHAT; CDR2 reads FQNNGV. Trimming removed 2 bases at V and 5 bases at J, with 11 bases between. This CDR3 contains 14 residues. The CDR3, as DNA: TGTGCCAGCAGCTTACTGGGTGGGGGAGATACGCAGTATTTT. Translated, it gives CASSLLGGGDTQYF.

This clonotype was observed a handful of times. The genes are TRBV7-9 and TRBJ2-7; tentatively, D is TRBD1 or TRBD2 (5 bases each). The CDR3 is 12 amino acids. Trimming took 4 bases from V and 7 from J, leaving 11 bases between them. CDR1 is SEHNR and CDR2 is FQNEAQ in the germline V gene (reference sequence). The CDR3 loop is CASSSGPKEQYF. In DNA form, the CDR3 reads TGTGCCAGCAGCTCGGGACCGAAAGAGCAGTACTTC.

This clonotype was counted only a few times. The J gene is TRBJ2-1, the V gene TRBV7-9; TRBD1 matches 8 bases. The V gene end was trimmed by 6 bases and the J gene end by 4 bases; junction bases not matched to a gene: 8. The CDR3 is made up of 15 amino acids. Per germline, CDR1 SEHNR and CDR2 FQNEAQ (reference sequence). The CDR3 loop reads CASSPQGAYYNEQFF. The CDR3 DNA reads as TGTGCCAGCAGTCCGCAGGGGGCTTATTACAATGAGCAGTTCTTC.

The chain recombines TRBV4-3 with TRBJ2-3, with D perhaps matching TRBD2 (6 bases). V was clipped by 1 base and J by 5 bases, with 16 bases between them. This CDR3 spans 16 amino acids. Per germline, CDR1 LGHNA and CDR2 YSLEER. In DNA, the CDR3 is TGCGCCAGCAGCCAAGGTACCACGGGAGAAGGAGATACGCAGTATTTT. Translating it yields CASSQGTTGEGDTQYF.

This clonotype has more than one count but fewer than ten. The chain uses TRBV11-1 and TRBJ2-5, with a tentative D call TRBD2 (5 bases). There are 19 residues in the CDR3. Germline CDR1 and CDR2: SGHAT and FQDESV (reference sequence). Trimming pared 1 base from V and 1 base from J, leaving 22 bases between. The CDR3 region has the DNA TGTGCCAGCAGCTTAGTCCCTTTGATGTTGGAGGATCTCCAAGAGACCCAGTACTTC. As protein: CASSLVPLMLEDLQETQYF.

This clonotype appeared a few times. The chain carries TRBV7-9 and TRBJ1-1; D gene uncertain. Germline assignment: CDR1 SEHNR and CDR2 FQNEAQ (reference sequence). The CDR3 has 15 amino acids. The V end lost 5 bases, the J end lost 1 base, and 14 bases lay between the germline ends. The CDR3 is CASSPPGRENTEAFF. In nucleotides, the CDR3 is TGTGCCAGCAGCCCGCCAGGAAGGGAGAACACTGAAGCTTTCTTT. The variable domain in full, with the rest retrieved from reference TRBV7-9 and TRBJ1-1, is DTGVSQNPRHKITKRGQNVTFRCDPISEHNRLYWYRQTLGQGPEFLTYFQNEAQLEKSRLLSDRFSAERPKGSFSTLEIQRTEQGDSAMYLCASSPPGRENTEAFFGQGTRLTVV.

This clonotype was counted only a few times. This CDR3 is CASSFGDRGTDTQYF. As DNA, the CDR3 is TGTGCCAGCAGTTTTGGGGACAGGGGCACAGATACGCAGTATTTT. J is TRBJ2-3 and V is TRBV28, with 9 bases identical to TRBD1. With 3 bases clipped from V and 1 base from J, the junction kept 2 bases outside the gene matches. Looked up from germline, CDR1 is MDHEN and CDR2 is SYDVKM. This CDR3 has 15 residues.

This clonotype has ten or more counts. This chain connects TRBV5-1 to TRBJ1-1; unclear D gene. The CDR3 sequence is 13 residues long. Trimming left V 1 base short and J 7 bases short, with 11 bases between. From germline, CDR1 is SGHRS and CDR2 YFSETQ. CDR3 in DNA: TGCGCCAGCAGCTTGAACCCGGGATATGAAGCTTTCTTT. Translation: CASSLNPGYEAFF. The full variable domain, its missing parts supplied by reference TRBV5-1 and TRBJ1-1, is KAGVTQTPRYLIKTRGQQVTLSCSPISGHRSVSWYQQTPGQGLQFLFEYFSETQRNKGNFPGRFSGRQFSNSRSEMNVSTLELGDSALYLCASSLNPGYEAFFGQGTRLTVV.

This clonotype came up many times. The chain employs TRBV20-1 and TRBJ2-6; D could derive from TRBD1 or TRBD2 (6 bases each). Per the germline V gene, CDR1 is DFQATT and CDR2 is SNEGSKA (reference sequence). The CDR3 sequence is 16 residues long. Trimming left V 2 bases short and J 5 bases short, with 16 bases between. The CDR3 here is CSARSIQGGRANVLTF. The CDR3 nucleotides read TGCAGTGCTAGATCAATACAGGGCGGGAGGGCCAACGTCCTGACTTTC.

The table lists this clonotype with a few counts. This rearrangement joins TRBV30 to TRBJ2-3; no reliable D call. This CDR3 contains 12 residues. Germline loops: CDR1 GTSNPN, CDR2 SVGIG (reference sequence). Trimming took off 5 bases at V and 7 bases at J, with 13 bases between the two ends. The CDR3 bases are TGTGCCTGGGGCATAGCATCCCATACGCAGTATTTT. This translates into CAWGIASHTQYF. Based on the CDR3 plus reference TRBV30 and TRBJ2-3, the full variable domain is SQTIHQWPATLVQPVGSPLSLECTVEGTSNPNLYWYRQAAGRGLQLLFYSVGIGQISSEVPQNLSASRPQDRQFILSSKKLLLSDSGFYLCAWGIASHTQYFGPGTRLTVL.

This clonotype was found many times. Here the CDR3 reads CASRLTSGGAGDTQYF. The CDR3 DNA follows: TGTGCCAGCAGGCTCACCAGCGGGGGGGCTGGGGATACGCAGTATTTT. The rearrangement joins TRBV12-3 or TRBV12-4 to TRBJ2-3, with 10 positions matching TRBD2. V shed 6 bases and J 6 bases; nucleotides not matched to a gene: 12. CDR3 length: 16 amino acids.

This clonotype has only a few counts. The chain recombines TRBV7-2 with TRBJ2-7; 8 nucleotides align to TRBD2. The CDR3 is 15 residues long. With 5 bases clipped from V and 3 bases from J, the junction kept 9 bases outside the gene matches. The germline gives CDR1 SGHTA, CDR2 FQGNSA. CDR3 DNA: TGTGCCAGCAGCACCACTAGCGGACCCTTCTACGAGCAGTACTTC. Translated, it gives CASSTTSGPFYEQYF.

The rearrangement uses TRBV2 and TRBJ2-1; D might be TRBD1 or TRBD2, each matching 5 bases. Germline CDR1 and CDR2: SNHLY and FYNNEI. Trimming removed 4 bases at V and 10 bases at J, with 17 bases between. CDR3 length equals 14 residues. CDR3 sequence reads: CASSASGGSNEQFF. The DNA for the CDR3 is TGTGCCAGCAGTGCCAGTGGGGGAAGTAACGAGCAGTTCTTC.

This clonotype occurred many times. This sequence joins TRBV15 and TRBJ2-3; TRBD2 agrees at 11 bases. The CDR3 consists of 15 residues. The J segment lost 5 bases and the V segment lost 6 bases, leaving 7 bases of the junction unmatched. Germline V gene lookup returns CDR1 LNHNV and CDR2 YYDKDF (reference sequence). The CDR3 bases are TGTGCCACCAGAATAGCGGGGGGGCCAGGAGATACGCAGTATTTT. The encoded protein is CATRIAGGPGDTQYF.

V and J are TRBV5-5 and TRBJ2-7; 7 positions agree with TRBD1. Trimming removed 0 bases from V and 4 bases from J; junction bases left unmatched: 10. The CDR3 has 16 amino acids. The germline V gene encodes CDR1 SGHKS and CDR2 YYEKEE (reference sequence). In DNA form, the CDR3 reads TGTGCCAGCAGCTTGGGGCCAGACAGGGTGTTGTACGAGCAGTACTTC. Its protein product is CASSLGPDRVLYEQYF.

This clonotype has a count of ten or more. This chain connects TRBV29-1 to TRBJ2-2; 7 bases map to TRBD1. CDR1 and CDR2 (germline): SQVTM, ANQGSEA. The CDR3 length is 12 residues. V lost 6 bases, J lost 6 bases, and 4 bases stayed unmatched. The CDR3 loop is CSVADRAGELFF. The DNA of the CDR3 is TGCAGCGTGGCTGACAGGGCCGGGGAGCTGTTTTTT.

This clonotype occurred a few times. V is TRBV29-1 and J is TRBJ1-2, with 7 bases lining up with TRBD1. Losses at the gene ends were 3 bases for V and 7 bases for J; bases not matched to a gene: 2. Germline CDR1 is SQVTM and CDR2 is ANQGSEA. The CDR3 consists of 11 residues. This chain's CDR3 is CSVDRGGGYTF. The DNA of the CDR3 is TGCAGCGTTGACAGGGGGGGTGGCTACACCTTC. The full variable domain, with the rest looked up from reference TRBV29-1 and TRBJ1-2, is SAVISQKPSRDICQRGTSLTIQCQVDSQVTMMFWYRQQPGQSLTLIATANQGSEATYESGFVIDKFPISRPNLTFSTLTVSNMSPEDSSIYLCSVDRGGGYTFGSGTRLTVV.

This clonotype has more than one count but fewer than ten. The chain has TRBV10-3 and TRBJ2-7; D is tentatively TRBD1 or TRBD2 (5 bases each). Trimming took off 10 bases at V and 0 bases at J, with 22 bases between the two ends. This CDR3 region has 16 residues. CDR1 and CDR2 from the germline V gene are ENHRY and SYGVKD. The CDR3 nucleotides read TGTGCCACATTACCCCAACCGGCAGGGAGCTCCTACGAGCAGTACTTC. As protein: CATLPQPAGSSYEQYF.

V gene TRBV10-3 combines with J gene TRBJ2-1, with D uncertain. V was clipped by 0 bases and J by 5 bases, with 8 bases between them. Germline CDR1 is ENHRY and CDR2 is SYGVKD. There are 14 residues in the CDR3. The CDR3 protein is CAISESMYDNEQFF. CDR3 DNA sequence: TGTGCCATCAGTGAGTCTATGTACGACAATGAGCAGTTCTTC.

This clonotype showed up just a few times. The chain combines TRBV5-1 with TRBJ1-1; D possibly corresponds to TRBD1 (6 bases). The CDR3 spans 15 residues. Trimming shortened V by 4 bases and J by 4 bases, and 17 bases separated the two germline ends. Germline values: CDR1 SGHRS, CDR2 YFSETQ. The CDR3: CASSRGTWEGTEAFF. CDR3 sequence (DNA): TGCGCCAGCAGCCGAGGGACATGGGAGGGCACTGAAGCTTTCTTT.

This clonotype was observed a few times. This chain links TRBV6-1 with TRBJ2-5; the D is unclear. This CDR3 spans 16 amino acids. Trimming removed 4 bases at V and 2 bases at J, with 17 bases between. Germline CDR1 and CDR2: MNHNS and SASEGT. DNA for the CDR3: TGTGCCAGCAGTGTTCGGATGGGCCTGGGACAAGAGACCCAGTACTTC. Its translation is CASSVRMGLGQETQYF.

This clonotype was picked up many times. The chain is built from TRBV5-1 and TRBJ1-3, with TRBD1 identical over 11 bases. Looked up from germline, CDR1 is SGHRS and CDR2 is YFSETQ. There are 17 residues in the CDR3. V trimming: 4 bases; J trimming: 3 bases; junction bases outside the gene matches: 9. The CDR3 DNA is TGCGCCAGCAGCGGCCGGACAGGGGGCAGCGGTGGAAACACCATATATTTT. Residues: CASSGRTGGSGGNTIYF.

Only a few counts were recorded for this clonotype. V usage is TRBV7-2 and J usage is TRBJ2-3; 15 bases align to TRBD2. V trimming: 5 bases; J trimming: 3 bases; junction bases outside the gene matches: 6. The CDR3 consists of 17 residues. CDR1 is SGHTA and CDR2 is FQGNSA in the germline V gene. CDR3 sequence: CASSRTSGRVYTDTQYF. The DNA of the CDR3 is TGTGCCAGCAGCCGGACTAGCGGGAGGGTTTATACAGATACGCAGTATTTT.